This T cell receptor beta chain is drawn from a study of beta chain features in type 1 diabetes. Study-level results: Moderate but significant shortening of TCRB CDR3s was recorded in all four CD4+ subsets from Type 1 diabetes patients.

This clone appeared a few times. The target antigen is unknown. Germline CDR1 and CDR2: SGHNT and YYREEE (reference sequence). The CDR3 has 12 residues. V gave up 6 bases and J gave up 9 bases, with 14 bases separating them. Reverse transcribing all isolated RNA meant expressed TCRB transcripts were sequenced. This table comes from immunoSEQ multiplex PCR, and its TCRdb copy is limited to in-frame clones, with some not included. The sample has 150,000 or so clones, about a tenth seen once. This chain connects TRBV5-4 to TRBJ2-3, with D tentatively TRBD2 (5 bases). Material for sequencing was central memory CD4+ T cells from blood. This clonotype originated in a man in his late teens or twenties in good health. The CDR3 here is CASNFDYQTQYF. CDR3 bases: TGTGCCAGCAACTTTGACTATCAGACGCAGTATTTT.